This TCR beta chain originates from a study of shared clonotypes between healthy human individuals. As regards this clone: Its antigen remains unknown.

General study points: Depth of sequencing was expected to influence donor clonotype sharing.

The germline CDR1 and CDR2 sequences are SGHRS and YFSETQ. Trimming cost V 0 bases and J 2 bases, with 8 bases left between them. The CDR3 has 14 amino acids. Clones were read by immunoSEQ multiplex PCR, and TCRdb kept only the in-frame ones, dropping some. The sample contains 2 million to 2.5 million clones, approximately 96% of which appear only once. The sequence came from a man between 18 and 35 years old in good health. The specimen was naive CD4+ T cells sorted from blood. The subset is: CD45RA+ positively selected. V gene TRBV5-1 combines with J gene TRBJ1-1; D remains ambiguous. The CDR3, as DNA: TGCGCCAGCAGCTTGGATGGGGATAACACTGAAGCTTTCTTT. Translated, it gives CASSLDGDNTEAFF.